The T cell receptor (beta chain) described here comes from a study of glioma-infiltrating T cells (dated by TCRdb to about 2016). For context, the study as a whole: Sequencing of TCR alpha- and beta-chain repertoires was performed on glioma tissue, on non-neoplastic brain tissue, and on matched peripheral blood mononuclear cells. Each tissue-infiltrating repertoire was compared with the same patient's peripheral blood repertoire to measure divergence between tissue and blood T-cell populations. The paired cohort was made up of three low-grade glioma patients, seven to nine primary glioblastoma patients and three non-glioma patients who contributed non-neoplastic brain tissue.

Points on this clonotype: The antigen it binds to is not known. No quality values exist for individual bases; no much larger clone is one base distant.

Spanning cysteine to phenylalanine, the CDR3 consists of 14 amino acids. Left in the record is the CDR3 DNA by itself, 42 bases read in frame from the first base. Per the germline V gene, MDHEN is the CDR1 and SYDVKM is the CDR2. The V and J ends are trimmed by 5 bases and 5 bases, leaving 15 bases between them. Points the paper makes about the study in general: Very few CDR3 sequences were shared between tissue and blood, attributed to high CDR3 diversity and limited sampling. Group comparisons were based on small numbers of patients: three non-neoplastic, three low-grade glioma and 7 to 9 glioblastoma patients. VJ-independent divergence between tissue and blood was found to be below expectation in non-neoplastic patients but above expectation in all gliomas, particularly low-grade gliomas.

The iRepertoire nested amplicon-rescue multiplex PCR (arm-PCR) platform was used to amplify TCR alpha and beta CDR3 regions from RNA. One-step reverse transcription and amplification used about 95-400 ng of tissue mRNA or PBMC total RNA as input. After bead purification, a secondary multiplex PCR added Illumina adapters, and libraries were gel-purified between 200 and 400 bp. The libraries contained internal 6-nucleotide barcodes that were used for demultiplexing. The libraries were sequenced on an Illumina MiSeq using 2x220 or 2x250 nucleotide paired-end reads. Per the authors' processing: Paired reads were merged using FLASH 1.2.11 and were aligned to the GRCh37 human genome using BWA-MEM, after which TRA and TRB reads were extracted. V and J assignment used an IMGT-derived reference of cassette sequences and CDR3 motifs that included pseudogenes. Reads were translated in three frames, and productive CDR3s were defined as those with a C...FGXG motif and no stop codons. Clonotypes were defined as unique combinations of V-J cassette pair and CDR3 amino acid sequence. Reads were filtered by Hamming distance, thresholded by each sample's sequence error rate in mapped regions. Using fastp trimming at Q25 and MiXCR clonotype assembly, TCRdb reanalyzed the public sequencing data and kept in-frame beta chains. When rows share a CDR3 protein, they turn into one entry using the most common DNA and genes. These V and J calls originate from TCRdb's pipeline instead of the authors' own analysis. The sample has about 140,000 distinct CDR3 sequences on record, roughly two fifths of them singletons. Jointly, the top ten make up around 20% of the sample.

The receptor was isolated from a human donor with low-grade glioma or glioblastoma, undergoing nonglioma brain surgery, or in good health (not recorded which). The chain is assembled from TRBV28 and TRBJ2-5; no D segment can be confidently identified. Sequencing used glioma tissue, nonneoplastic brain tissue, or PBMCs (not recorded which). CDR3 protein: CASSTTTRLETQYF. The base sequence is TGTGCCAGCAGTACAACGACAAGACTGGAGACCCAGTACTTC.